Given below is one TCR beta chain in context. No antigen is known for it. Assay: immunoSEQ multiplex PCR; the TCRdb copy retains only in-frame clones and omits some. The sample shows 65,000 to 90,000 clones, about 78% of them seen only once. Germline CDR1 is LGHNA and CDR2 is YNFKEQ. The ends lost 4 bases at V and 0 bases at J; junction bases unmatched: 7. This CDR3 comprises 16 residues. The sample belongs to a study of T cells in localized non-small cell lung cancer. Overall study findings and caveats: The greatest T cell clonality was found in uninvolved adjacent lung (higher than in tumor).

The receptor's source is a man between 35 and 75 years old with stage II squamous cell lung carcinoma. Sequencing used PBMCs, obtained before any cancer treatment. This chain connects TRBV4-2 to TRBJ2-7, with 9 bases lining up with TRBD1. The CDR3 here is CASSRMGQGRSYEQYF. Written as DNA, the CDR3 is TGTGCCAGCAGCCGGATGGGACAGGGTCGCTCCTACGAGCAGTACTTC.